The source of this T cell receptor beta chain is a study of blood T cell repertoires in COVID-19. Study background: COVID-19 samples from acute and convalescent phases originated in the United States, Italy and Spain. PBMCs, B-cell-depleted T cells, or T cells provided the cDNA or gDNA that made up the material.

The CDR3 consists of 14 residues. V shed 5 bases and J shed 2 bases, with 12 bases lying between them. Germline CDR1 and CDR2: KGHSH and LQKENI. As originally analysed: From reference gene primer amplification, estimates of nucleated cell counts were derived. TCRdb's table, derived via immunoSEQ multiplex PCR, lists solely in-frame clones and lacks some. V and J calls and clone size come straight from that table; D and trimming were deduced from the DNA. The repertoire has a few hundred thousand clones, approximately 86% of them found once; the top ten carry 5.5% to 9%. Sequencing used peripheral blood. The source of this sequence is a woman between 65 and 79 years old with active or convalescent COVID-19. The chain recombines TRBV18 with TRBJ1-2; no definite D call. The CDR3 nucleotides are TGTGCCAGCTCAGGCGGCCATGGGAACTATGGCTACACCTTC. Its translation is CASSGGHGNYGYTF.